This T cell receptor (beta chain) was identified during a study of T cell responses to AZD1222 COVID-19 vaccine. Notes on the study in general: Repertoires in all cases were sampled only once the peak T cell response had passed.

CDR1 is MDHEN, CDR2 SYDVKM, per germline. The germline V and J ends were trimmed by 5 bases and 2 bases, with 13 bases remaining between them. CDR3 length: 16 amino acids. Regarding this clone: What it recognizes is unknown.

Some clones are missing from TCRdb's copy, which holds only in-frame ones; the method was immunoSEQ multiplex PCR. The table shows about 110,000 clones, with more than 90% occurring only once. V usage is TRBV28 and J usage is TRBJ2-6, with D uncertain. The sample here was peripheral blood, taken 28 days after the second AZD1222 dose. The origin of this receptor is an adult who received the AZD1222 COVID-19 vaccine. CDR3 in amino acids: CASSNAYFAGANVLTF. The CDR3 coding sequence is TGTGCCAGCAGTAACGCCTACTTCGCTGGGGCCAACGTCCTGACTTTC.